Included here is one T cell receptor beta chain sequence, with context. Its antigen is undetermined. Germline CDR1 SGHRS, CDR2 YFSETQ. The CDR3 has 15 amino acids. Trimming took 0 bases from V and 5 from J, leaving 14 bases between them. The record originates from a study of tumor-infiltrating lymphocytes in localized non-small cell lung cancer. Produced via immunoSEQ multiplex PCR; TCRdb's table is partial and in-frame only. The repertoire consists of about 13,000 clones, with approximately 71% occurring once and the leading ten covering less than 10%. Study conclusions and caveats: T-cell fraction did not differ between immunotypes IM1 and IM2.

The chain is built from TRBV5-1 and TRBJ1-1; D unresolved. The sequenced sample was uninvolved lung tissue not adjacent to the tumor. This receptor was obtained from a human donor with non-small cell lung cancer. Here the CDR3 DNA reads TGCGCCAGCAGCTTGGGTGTGTCTTTAGGGACTGAAGCTTTCTTT. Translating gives CASSLGVSLGTEAFF. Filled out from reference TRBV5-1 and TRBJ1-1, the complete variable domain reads KAGVTQTPRYLIKTRGQQVTLSCSPISGHRSVSWYQQTPGQGLQFLFEYFSETQRNKGNFPGRFSGRQFSNSRSEMNVSTLELGDSALYLCASSLGVSLGTEAFFGQGTRLTVV.